Detailed here is one TCR beta chain. This specimen belongs to a study of shared clonotypes between healthy human individuals. CDR1 and CDR2 (germline): WNHNN, SYGVQD (reference sequence). V lost 3 bases to trimming and J lost 4 bases; unmatched junction nucleotides: 5. The CDR3 loop spans 16 amino acids. Assay used: immunoSEQ multiplex PCR; TCRdb lists only in-frame clones, some missing. Of millions of clones in the sample, roughly 95% were seen once. V is TRBV10-1 and J is TRBJ2-3, with 12 nucleotides matching TRBD1. The sequencing sample was made of naive CD4+ T cells sorted from blood. Documented subset: CD45RA+ positively selected. The receptor's source is a man between 18 and 35 years old in good health. As DNA, the CDR3 is TGCGCCAGCAGTGATGCGGGACAGGGGGCCGCAGATACGCAGTATTTT. Its translation: CASSDAGQGAADTQYF.